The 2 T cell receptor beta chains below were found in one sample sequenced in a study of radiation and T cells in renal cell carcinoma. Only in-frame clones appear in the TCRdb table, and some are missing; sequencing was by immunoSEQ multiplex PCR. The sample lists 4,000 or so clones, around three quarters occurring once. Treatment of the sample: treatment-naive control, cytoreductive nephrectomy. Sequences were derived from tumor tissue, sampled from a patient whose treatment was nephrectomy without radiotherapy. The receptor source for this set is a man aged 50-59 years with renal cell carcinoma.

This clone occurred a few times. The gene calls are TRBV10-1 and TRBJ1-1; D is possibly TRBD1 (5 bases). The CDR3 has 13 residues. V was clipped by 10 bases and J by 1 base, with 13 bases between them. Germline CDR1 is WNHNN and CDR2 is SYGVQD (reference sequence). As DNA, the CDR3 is TGCGCCAACAGGAACACACAGAACACTGAAGCTTTCTTT. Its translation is CANRNTQNTEAFF.

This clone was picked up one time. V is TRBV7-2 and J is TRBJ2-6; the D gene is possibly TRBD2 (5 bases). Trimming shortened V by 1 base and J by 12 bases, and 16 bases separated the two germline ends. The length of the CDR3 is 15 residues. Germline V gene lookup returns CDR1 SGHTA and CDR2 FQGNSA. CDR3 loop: CASSLDLTGSRVLTF. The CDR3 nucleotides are TGTGCCAGCAGCTTAGACCTGACGGGGTCCCGCGTCCTGACTTTC. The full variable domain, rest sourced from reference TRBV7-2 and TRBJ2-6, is GAGVSQSPSNKVTEKGKDVELRCDPISGHTALYWYRQSLGQGLEFLIYFQGNSAPDKSGLPSDRFSAERTGGSVSTLTIQRTQQEDSAVYLCASSLDLTGSRVLTFGAGSRLTVL.